The 18 T cell receptor beta chains below were found in one sample sequenced in a study of molecular identifiers for immune sequencing clone quantification. One entry per CDR3 protein results from TCRdb running MiXCR on the PCR reads. Of just under 65,000 distinct CDR3 sequences in the sample, about 19% were seen once. The source material was naive CD8+ T cells from blood, with Jurkat cell RNA spiked in. Noted subset: FACS-sorted CD8+CD4-CCR7+CD45RA+ naive T cells. These receptors came from a human donor in good health. Some libraries in this study had Jurkat cell RNA spiked in.

This clonotype was counted ten times or more. The chain uses TRBV7-9 and TRBJ2-7; D might be TRBD1 or TRBD2, each matching 5 bases. The CDR3 runs to 13 residues. V lost 3 bases to trimming and J lost 7 bases, with 13 bases between them. The germline gives CDR1 SEHNR, CDR2 FQNEAQ (reference sequence). CDR3 bases: TGTGCCAGCAGCTTCCTCTGGGACGGGGAGCAGTACTTC. The encoded protein is CASSFLWDGEQYF.

This clonotype was seen more than once but under ten times. A much larger clone differs from this one at a single base, so this may be a read error. J is TRBJ2-2 and V is TRBV19; D unclear. V dropped 3 bases and J dropped 3 bases, with 14 bases sitting between them. This CDR3 is 16 amino acids long. CDR1 LNHDA and CDR2 SQIVND come from the germline V gene (reference sequence). The CDR3 DNA reads TGTGCCAGTAGTATGATTCGAGGAACGGACACCGGGGAGCTGTTTTTT. It encodes CASSMIRGTDTGELFF.

Notes on this clonotype: A read error may be the cause here, since a much bigger clone is one base away. V and J are TRBV7-8 and TRBJ2-1; D not certain. The length of the CDR3 is 13 residues. The germline V gene encodes CDR1 SGHVS and CDR2 FQNEAQ. The V and J ends lost 5 bases and 6 bases respectively, with 11 bases between them. CDR3 sequence: CASSALPSNEQFF. The CDR3 DNA follows: TGTGCCAGCAGCGCTTTGCCGAGCAATGAGCAGTTCTTC.

This clonotype was seen many times. This chain joins TRBV28 and TRBJ2-3; D unresolved. CDR1 and CDR2 from the germline V gene are MDHEN and SYDVKM. CDR3 length equals 12 residues. The V end lost 3 bases, the J end lost 5 bases, and 6 bases lay between the germline ends. This CDR3 is CASSFRLDTQYF. The CDR3 nucleotides are TGTGCCAGCAGTTTCCGATTAGATACGCAGTATTTT.

The CDR3 coding sequence is TGTGCCAGCAGTTCCACAGGGGGTACCCCCGAGGAGCAGTACTTC. Amino acids: CASSSTGGTPEEQYF. J is TRBJ2-7 and V is TRBV2; TRBD1 matches at 8 bases. V lost 5 bases and J lost 7; bases outside the gene matches: 13. CDR3 size: 15 residues. CDR1 and CDR2 from the germline V gene are SNHLY and FYNNEI.

In its sample, this clonotype was seen many times. The rearrangement joins TRBV29-1 to TRBJ1-2, with TRBD1 matching 7 bases. Germline V lookup: CDR1 SQVTM, CDR2 ANQGSEA. CDR3 length: 12 residues. Unmatched junction bases numbered 5, after V lost 6 bases and J lost 4 bases. CDR3 sequence (DNA): TGCAGCGTAGCCGACAGGGCCTATGGCTACACCTTC. As protein: CSVADRAYGYTF.

This clonotype was observed once. This chain connects TRBV11-2 to TRBJ2-6; D is ambiguous. CDR1 and CDR2 (germline): SGHAT, FQNNGV. V lost 0 bases and J lost 0, with 6 bases in between. The CDR3 extends over 16 amino acids. As DNA, the CDR3 is TGTGCCAGCAGCTTAGATCCCCCCTCTGGGGCCAACGTCCTGACTTTC. Translation gives CASSLDPPSGANVLTF.

Points on this clonotype: A read error may be the cause here, since a much bigger clone is one base away. The chain recombines TRBV7-9 with TRBJ2-7; possibly TRBD1 for D (6 bases). From germline, CDR1 is SEHNR and CDR2 FQNEAQ (reference sequence). V lost 4 bases, J lost 6 bases, and 19 bases lay in between. This CDR3 spans 15 amino acids. The CDR3 is CASSSTRQDPCEQYF. The CDR3, as DNA: TGTGCCAGCAGCTCAACCCGACAGGACCCCTGCGAGCAGTACTTC.

The V gene is TRBV9, the J gene TRBJ2-7; D gene ambiguous. Trimming removed 0 bases from V and 2 bases from J, with 9 bases in between. The CDR3 is 14 amino acids. CDR1 is SGDLS and CDR2 is YYNGEE in the germline V gene. The CDR3 DNA reads as TGTGCCAGCAGCGTAGATAGCAGTACCTACGAGCAGTACTTC. Translated, it gives CASSVDSSTYEQYF.

This clonotype has a count of ten or more. The rearrangement uses TRBV7-8 and TRBJ2-3; D is uncertain. CDR1 and CDR2 (germline): SGHVS, FQNEAQ. The CDR3 totals 13 residues. Trimming took 1 base from V and 6 from J, leaving 8 bases between them. Written as DNA, the CDR3 is TGTGCCAGCAGCTTAGGTATCACGGATACGCAGTATTTT. Amino acid sequence: CASSLGITDTQYF.

At least ten counts were recorded for this clonotype. The rearrangement uses TRBV6-2 or TRBV6-3 and TRBJ2-7, with unresolved D. The V gene lost 2 bases and the J gene lost 4 bases, with 6 bases spanning the gap. Germline values: CDR1 MNHEY, CDR2 SVGEGT. CDR3 length: 12 amino acids. CDR3: CASSYPTYEQYF. CDR3 nucleotides: TGTGCCAGCAGTTACCCGACATACGAGCAGTACTTC.

The sample holds a few counts of this clonotype. This rearrangement joins TRBV7-9 to TRBJ2-5; 9 nucleotides line up with TRBD2. Germline loops: CDR1 SEHNR, CDR2 FQNEAQ (reference sequence). The CDR3 contains 16 residues. Trimming at V came to 4 bases and at J to 2 bases, leaving 8 bases not matched to a gene. The CDR3 loop is CASSSSILAGQETQYF. Written as DNA, the CDR3 is TGTGCCAGCAGCTCGTCTATTCTAGCGGGGCAAGAGACCCAGTACTTC.

For this clonotype: A much larger clone lies one base from this, so it may be a read error. The chain couples TRBV19 to TRBJ2-1; TRBD2 is a possible D gene (7 bases). There are 10 residues in the CDR3. V was cut by 8 bases and J by 15 bases, with 14 bases left in between. In germline, CDR1 is LNHDA, CDR2 SQIVND (reference sequence). The CDR3 nucleotides read TGTGCCAGTGGATTGGGGGGGGCGTTCTTC. As protein: CASGLGGAFF.

This clonotype was seen ten or more times. V and J are TRBV5-1 and TRBJ2-3; TRBD1 aligns across 11 bases. This CDR3 has 16 amino acids. The germline V gene has CDR1 SGHRS and CDR2 YFSETQ. The J segment lost 3 bases and the V segment lost 4 bases, leaving 7 bases of the junction unmatched. The CDR3 sequence: CASSPGTGGLTDTQYF. CDR3 nucleotide sequence: TGCGCCAGCAGCCCCGGGACAGGGGGACTGACAGATACGCAGTATTTT. Based on the CDR3 plus reference TRBV5-1 and TRBJ2-3, the full variable domain is KAGVTQTPRYLIKTRGQQVTLSCSPISGHRSVSWYQQTPGQGLQFLFEYFSETQRNKGNFPGRFSGRQFSNSRSEMNVSTLELGDSALYLCASSPGTGGLTDTQYFGPGTRLTVL.

The rearrangement links TRBV24-1 to TRBJ2-2; TRBD2 matches at 10 bases. V was pared by 4 bases and J by 7 bases, with 8 bases of the junction left unmatched. The CDR3 spans 16 residues. CDR1 and CDR2 (germline): KGHDR, SFDVKD. This CDR3 reads CATSDRAGGAFGELFF. CDR3 in DNA: TGTGCCACCAGTGACCGAGCGGGAGGGGCTTTCGGGGAGCTGTTTTTT.

Many counts were recorded for this clonotype. The chain has TRBV6-1 and TRBJ2-7, with 7 nucleotides matching TRBD1. Per germline, CDR1 MNHNS and CDR2 SASEGT. J lost 5 bases, V lost 4 bases, and 8 bases had no gene match. There are 14 residues in the CDR3. Here the CDR3 DNA reads TGTGCCAGCAGTGTAAGACAGGGTCGCGACGAGCAGTACTTC. Its translation is CASSVRQGRDEQYF.

This clonotype was seen at least ten times. This chain uses TRBV15 with TRBJ2-4; 7 nucleotides match TRBD2. This CDR3 is built from 16 residues. CDR1 is LNHNV, CDR2 YYDKDF, per germline (reference sequence). The ends lost 5 bases at V and 8 bases at J; junction bases unmatched: 15. The CDR3 loop is CATSAQSEAGSDIQYF. As DNA, the CDR3 is TGTGCCACCAGCGCCCAAAGTGAAGCGGGGTCGGACATTCAGTACTTC.

This clonotype was counted only a few times. The chain is built from TRBV12-3 or TRBV12-4 and TRBJ2-2; D remains unclear. V lost 3 bases and J 1 base, leaving 6 bases between the germline ends. This CDR3 comprises 14 residues. CDR3 bases: TGTGCCAGCAGTTTTGGTCAGAACACCGGGGAGCTGTTTTTT. Translation gives CASSFGQNTGELFF.